Presented here are 28 T cell receptor beta chains from one specimen sequenced in a study of monozygotic twins with inflammatory bowel disease. TCRdb re-called the 5' RACE reads, yielding one record per CDR3 amino acid sequence without DNA. The sample features roughly 100,000 distinct CDR3 sequences, with about 2% in its top ten. The sequencing sample was made of blood. These receptors were collected from a human donor with ulcerative colitis or Crohn's disease, or a healthy co-twin of an affected twin (not recorded which).

The CDR3 sequence is CASSLVANEQFF. J is TRBJ2-1 and V is TRBV11-2. CDR1 is SGHAT and CDR2 is FQNNGV in the germline V gene. The CDR3 runs 12 residues.

The chain carries TRBV30 and TRBJ1-1; TCRdb lists TRBD1, though no DNA is available to test this call. The CDR3 runs 13 residues. Germline CDR1 is GTSNPN and CDR2 is SVGIG (reference sequence). CDR3 loop: CAWNLRENTEAFF. The variable domain in full, with the rest retrieved from reference TRBV30 and TRBJ1-1, is SQTIHQWPATLVQPVGSPLSLECTVEGTSNPNLYWYRQAAGRGLQLLFYSVGIGQISSEVPQNLSASRPQDRQFILSSKKLLLSDSGFYLCAWNLRENTEAFFGQGTRLTVV.

CDR3 region: CASRVAGDNEQFF. The chain combines TRBV12-3 or TRBV12-4 with TRBJ2-1. The CDR3 runs 13 residues.

CDR3 region: CASSPEGGTETQYF. This chain uses TRBV7-6 with TRBJ2-5; as DNA is missing, the TRBD1 call by TCRdb cannot be tested. CDR1 is SGHVS and CDR2 is FNYEAQ in the germline V gene. This CDR3 spans 14 amino acids.

V usage is TRBV4-2 and J usage is TRBJ2-7; TCRdb returns TRBD2, unconfirmable since there is no DNA. Looked up from germline, CDR1 is LGHNA and CDR2 is YNFKEQ. The CDR3 is 14 residues long. The CDR3 region is CASSPSTTSGEQYF.

The V call is TRBV7-2, the J call TRBJ2-2; no DNA is available, so the TRBD1 call from TCRdb remains unchecked. The CDR3 sequence is 16 residues long. Germline lookup yields CDR1 SGHTA and CDR2 FQGNSA. CDR3 protein: CASSLRLAGQTGELFF. Together with reference TRBV7-2 and TRBJ2-2, the CDR3 gives the full variable domain: GAGVSQSPSNKVTEKGKDVELRCDPISGHTALYWYRQSLGQGLEFLIYFQGNSAPDKSGLPSDRFSAERTGGSVSTLTIQRTQQEDSAVYLCASSLRLAGQTGELFFGEGSRLTVL.

This sequence joins TRBV4-2 and TRBJ2-7; TCRdb names TRBD2, which stays unverified in the absence of DNA. The CDR3 extends over 16 amino acids. The germline V gene encodes CDR1 LGHNA and CDR2 YNFKEQ. The CDR3 region is CASSQPLAGGFYEQYF.

The V and J genes are TRBV12-3 or TRBV12-4 and TRBJ2-3; TCRdb calls TRBD1, which cannot be checked without DNA. This CDR3 has 13 residues. CDR3 residues: CASSFRGTDTQYF.

The J gene is TRBJ1-5, the V gene TRBV4-3. The CDR3 has 14 residues. The germline V gene encodes CDR1 LGHNA and CDR2 YSLEER. The CDR3 spells CASSQGEGGQPQHF.

The chain combines TRBV4-3 with TRBJ2-2; checking the TCRdb D call of TRBD2 is not possible without DNA. This CDR3 region has 16 residues. The germline V gene encodes CDR1 LGHNA and CDR2 YSLEER. The CDR3 here is CASSQDLAVNTGELFF.

This sequence joins TRBV16 and TRBJ1-5; TCRdb's assignment of TRBD1 cannot be checked, as there is no DNA. Germline CDR1 reads KGHSY; CDR2 reads FQNENV. This CDR3 has 15 amino acids. The CDR3 sequence: CASSQLSGTNQPQHF. Variable domain in full (rest from reference TRBV16 and TRBJ1-5): GEEVAQTPKHLVRGEGQKAKLYCAPIKGHSYVFWYQQVLKNEFKFLISFQNENVFDETGMPKERFSAKCLPNSPCSLEIQATKLEDSAVYFCASSQLSGTNQPQHFGDGTRLSIL.

The V gene is TRBV19, the J gene TRBJ2-3; TCRdb's D call of TRBD2 is untestable without DNA. The germline V gene encodes CDR1 LNHDA and CDR2 SQIVND (reference sequence). CDR3 length equals 15 residues. The CDR3 sequence is CASTARTSGSVTQYF.

This rearrangement joins TRBV7-2 to TRBJ1-2. The CDR3 consists of 13 residues. The germline CDR1 and CDR2 sequences are SGHTA and FQGNSA. The CDR3 is CASRDTLDYGYTF.

This chain links TRBV30 with TRBJ2-1; there is no DNA to check the TCRdb D call of TRBD2. The CDR3 is 14 residues long. The germline gives CDR1 GTSNPN, CDR2 SVGIG (reference sequence). CDR3 residues: CAWRRSGRNYEQFF.

The rearrangement links TRBV3-1 to TRBJ2-3. CDR1 LGHDT and CDR2 YNNKEL come from the germline V gene (reference sequence). This CDR3 is 16 amino acids long. CDR3 sequence: CASSQDLDSLTDTQYF.

CDR3 region: CASSLSGLAGLGETQYF. V usage is TRBV7-2 and J usage is TRBJ2-5; TCRdb designates TRBD2, a call that cannot be tested without DNA. The length of the CDR3 is 17 residues. CDR1 and CDR2 (germline): SGHTA, FQGNSA.

The chain employs TRBV19 and TRBJ2-5; TCRdb returns TRBD2, unconfirmable since there is no DNA. The CDR3 consists of 16 residues. Germline V gene lookup returns CDR1 LNHDA and CDR2 SQIVND (reference sequence). The CDR3 is CASSIQGPPRQETQYF.

V gene TRBV7-2 combines with J gene TRBJ2-1. The CDR3 totals 14 residues. Germline values: CDR1 SGHTA, CDR2 FQGNSA. The chain's CDR3 is CASSLEFSGREQFF. The full variable domain, its missing parts supplied by reference TRBV7-2 and TRBJ2-1, is GAGVSQSPSNKVTEKGKDVELRCDPISGHTALYWYRQSLGQGLEFLIYFQGNSAPDKSGLPSDRFSAERTGGSVSTLTIQRTQQEDSAVYLCASSLEFSGREQFFGPGTRLTVL.

The V call is TRBV7-3, the J call TRBJ2-7; the TCRdb call, TRBD1, lacks DNA for checking. The CDR3 totals 15 residues. The germline gives CDR1 SGHTA, CDR2 FQGTGA. The CDR3 protein is CASSLEPGGRYEQYF. Looking up the rest from reference TRBV7-3 and TRBJ2-7 gives the full variable domain: GAGVSQTPSNKVTEKGKYVELRCDPISGHTALYWYRQSLGQGPEFLIYFQGTGAADDSGLPNDRFFAVRPEGSVSTLKIQRTERGDSAVYLCASSLEPGGRYEQYFGPGTRLTVT.

The chain has TRBV12-3 or TRBV12-4 and TRBJ1-5. The CDR3 extends over 17 amino acids. CDR3: CASSLGRRPLDNQPQHF.

The chain uses TRBV30 and TRBJ2-2; as DNA is missing, the TRBD1 call by TCRdb cannot be tested. Germline-derived CDR1 and CDR2 are GTSNPN and SVGIG (reference sequence). CDR3 length equals 14 residues. CDR3 protein: CAWSRTGSAGELFF.

The chain couples TRBV20-1 to TRBJ2-1. This CDR3 is 14 amino acids long. Germline V CDR1 and CDR2: DFQATT, SNEGSKA (reference sequence). CDR3 residues: CSAPQRSSYNEQFF.

This chain uses TRBV28 with TRBJ1-1. Germline CDR1 MDHEN, CDR2 SYDVKM. This CDR3 is built from 11 residues. This CDR3 reads CASSLQKMAFF.

V gene TRBV3-1 combines with J gene TRBJ1-6. Germline V lookup: CDR1 LGHDT, CDR2 YNNKEL (reference sequence). The CDR3 length is 14 residues. CDR3 amino acids: CASSQGNLDSPLHF.

The V call is TRBV7-8, the J call TRBJ1-5. Germline V gene lookup returns CDR1 SGHVS and CDR2 FQNEAQ. The CDR3 is 15 residues long. The CDR3 spells CASSLGGRGNQPQHF.

V gene TRBV6-2 or TRBV6-3 combines with J gene TRBJ1-5. Germline V lookup: CDR1 MNHEY, CDR2 SVGEGT. CDR3 length: 17 amino acids. CDR3 loop: CASSYGRYGGSNQPQHF.

V gene TRBV18 combines with J gene TRBJ2-4; absent DNA, TCRdb's TRBD1 call cannot be checked. CDR1 KGHSH and CDR2 LQKENI come from the germline V gene. This CDR3 contains 17 residues. CDR3 loop: CASSPRIGAGSENIQYF.

The CDR3 spells CASSQDGGGANVLTF. The chain carries TRBV4-3 and TRBJ2-6; TCRdb lists TRBD2, though no DNA is available to test this call. Germline CDR1 and CDR2: LGHNA and YSLEER. CDR3 length equals 15 residues.